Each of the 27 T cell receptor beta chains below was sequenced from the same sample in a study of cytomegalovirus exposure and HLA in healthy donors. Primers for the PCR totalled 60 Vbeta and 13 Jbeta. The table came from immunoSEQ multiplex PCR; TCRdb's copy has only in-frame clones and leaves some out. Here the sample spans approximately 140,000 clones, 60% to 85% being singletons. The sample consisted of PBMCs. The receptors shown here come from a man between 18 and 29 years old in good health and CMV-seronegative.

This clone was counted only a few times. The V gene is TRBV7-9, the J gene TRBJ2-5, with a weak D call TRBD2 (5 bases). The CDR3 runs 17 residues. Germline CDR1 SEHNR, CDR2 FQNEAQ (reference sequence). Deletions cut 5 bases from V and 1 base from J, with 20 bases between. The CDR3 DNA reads TGTGCCAGCAGCCCTAACGGGATCGTGAATATCCAAGAGACCCAGTACTTC. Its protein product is CASSPNGIVNIQETQYF.

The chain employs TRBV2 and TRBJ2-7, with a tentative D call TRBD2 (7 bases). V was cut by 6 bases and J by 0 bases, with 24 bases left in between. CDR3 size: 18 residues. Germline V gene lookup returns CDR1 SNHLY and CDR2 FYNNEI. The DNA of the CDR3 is TGTGCCAGCAGATTCCCCAGACGGGGGGCGGGTAGCTCCTACGAGCAGTACTTC. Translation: CASRFPRRGAGSSYEQYF. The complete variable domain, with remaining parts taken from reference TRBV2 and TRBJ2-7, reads EPEVTQTPSHQVTQMGQEVILRCVPISNHLYFYWYRQILGQKVEFLVSFYNNEISEKSEIFDDQFSVERPDGSNFTLKIRSTKLEDSAMYFCASRFPRRGAGSSYEQYFGPGTRLTVT.

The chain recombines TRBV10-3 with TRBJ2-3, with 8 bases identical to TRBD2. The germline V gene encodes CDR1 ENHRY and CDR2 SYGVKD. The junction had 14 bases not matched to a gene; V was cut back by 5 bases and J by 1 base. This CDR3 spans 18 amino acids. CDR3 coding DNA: TGTGCCATCAGTATGACTAGCGCCGCTCAGACCCGCACAGATACGCAGTATTTT. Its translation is CAISMTSAAQTRTDTQYF.

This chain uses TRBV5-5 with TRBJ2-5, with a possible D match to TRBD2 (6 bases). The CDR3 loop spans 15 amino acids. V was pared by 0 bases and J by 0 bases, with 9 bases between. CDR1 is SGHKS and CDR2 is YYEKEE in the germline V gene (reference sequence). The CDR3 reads CASSLGLGNQETQYF. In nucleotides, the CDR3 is TGTGCCAGCAGCTTGGGACTAGGTAACCAAGAGACCCAGTACTTC. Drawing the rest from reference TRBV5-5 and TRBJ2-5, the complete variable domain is DAGVTQSPTHLIKTRGQQVTLRCSPISGHKSVSWYQQVLGQGPQFIFQYYEKEERGRGNFPDRFSARQFPNYSSELNVNALLLGDSALYLCASSLGLGNQETQYFGPGTRLLVL.

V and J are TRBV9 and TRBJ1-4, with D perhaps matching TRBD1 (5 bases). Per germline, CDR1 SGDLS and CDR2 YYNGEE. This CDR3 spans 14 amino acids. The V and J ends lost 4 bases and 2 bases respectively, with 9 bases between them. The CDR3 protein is CASSPTVTNEKLFF. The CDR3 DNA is TGTGCCAGCAGCCCGACAGTGACTAATGAAAAACTGTTTTTT.

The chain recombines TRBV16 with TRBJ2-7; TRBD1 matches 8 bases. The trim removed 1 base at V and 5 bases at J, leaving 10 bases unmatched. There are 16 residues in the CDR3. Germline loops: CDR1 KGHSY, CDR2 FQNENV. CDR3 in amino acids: CASSQFEDRETHEQYF. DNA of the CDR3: TGTGCCAGCAGCCAATTCGAGGACAGGGAGACCCACGAGCAGTACTTC.

CDR3 protein: CASSFSNLNTEAFF. In nucleotides, the CDR3 is TGTGCCAGCAGCTTTTCAAACTTGAACACTGAAGCTTTCTTT. The chain joins TRBV7-9 to TRBJ1-1; no clear D gene. The V end lost 3 bases, the J end lost 0 bases, and 8 bases lay between the germline ends. CDR1 and CDR2 from the germline V gene are SEHNR and FQNEAQ (reference sequence). This CDR3 is 14 amino acids long.

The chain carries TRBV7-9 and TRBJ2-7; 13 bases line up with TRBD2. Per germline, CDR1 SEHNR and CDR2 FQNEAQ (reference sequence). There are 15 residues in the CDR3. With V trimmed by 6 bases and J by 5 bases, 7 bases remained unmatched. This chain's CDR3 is CASRTGTSGIDEQYF. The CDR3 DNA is TGTGCCAGCAGAACAGGGACTAGCGGGATTGACGAGCAGTACTTC.

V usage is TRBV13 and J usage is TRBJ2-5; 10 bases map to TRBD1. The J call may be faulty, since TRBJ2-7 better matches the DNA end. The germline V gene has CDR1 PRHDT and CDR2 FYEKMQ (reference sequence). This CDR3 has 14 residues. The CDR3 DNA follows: TGTGCCAGCAGCCTCGGGACAGGGGACCACGAGCAGTACTTC. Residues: CASSLGTGDHEQYF.

This CDR3 reads CASNQVGARVQPQHF. CDR3 DNA: TGTGCCAGTAACCAAGTGGGGGCCCGGGTTCAGCCCCAGCATTTT. The chain is built from TRBV19 and TRBJ1-5; maybe TRBD1 (6 bases). Germline V gene sequence: CDR1 LNHDA, CDR2 SQIVND (reference sequence). CDR3 length equals 15 residues. Trimming took off 7 bases at V and 6 bases at J, with 19 bases between the two ends.

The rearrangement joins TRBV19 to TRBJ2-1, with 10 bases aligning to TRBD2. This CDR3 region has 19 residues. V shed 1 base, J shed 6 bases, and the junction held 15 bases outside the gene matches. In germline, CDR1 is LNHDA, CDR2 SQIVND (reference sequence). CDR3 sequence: CASSIGRVSGRASFNEQFF. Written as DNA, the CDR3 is TGTGCCAGTAGTATAGGGAGGGTCAGCGGGAGGGCCTCGTTCAATGAGCAGTTCTTC.

The CDR3 DNA follows: TGTGCCAGCAGTGTGGTAGGGACAGGGGCCTACGAGCAGTACTTC. Residues: CASSVVGTGAYEQYF. The chain is built from TRBV2 and TRBJ2-7, with 10 bases aligning to TRBD1. The CDR3 contains 15 residues. CDR1 is SNHLY and CDR2 is FYNNEI in the germline V gene. V was clipped by 4 bases and J by 2 bases; unmatched bases: 5.

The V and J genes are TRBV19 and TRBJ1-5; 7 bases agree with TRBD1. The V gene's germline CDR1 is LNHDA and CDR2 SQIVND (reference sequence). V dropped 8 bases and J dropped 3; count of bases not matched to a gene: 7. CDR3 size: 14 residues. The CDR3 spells CASDGRGANQPQHF. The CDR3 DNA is TGTGCCAGTGATGGCAGGGGGGCCAATCAGCCCCAGCATTTT.

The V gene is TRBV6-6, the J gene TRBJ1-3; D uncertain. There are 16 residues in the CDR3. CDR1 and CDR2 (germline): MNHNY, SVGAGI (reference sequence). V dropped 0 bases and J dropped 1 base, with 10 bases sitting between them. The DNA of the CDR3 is TGTGCCAGCAGTTACTCGAGTTTACGGTCTGGAAACACCATATATTTT. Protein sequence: CASSYSSLRSGNTIYF.

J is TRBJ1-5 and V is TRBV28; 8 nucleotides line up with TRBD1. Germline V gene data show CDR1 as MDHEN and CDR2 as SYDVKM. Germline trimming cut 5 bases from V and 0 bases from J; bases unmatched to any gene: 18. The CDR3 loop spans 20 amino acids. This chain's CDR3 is CASSHLTIRGPKNSNQPQHF. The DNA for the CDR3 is TGTGCCAGCAGTCACCTGACTATCAGGGGGCCAAAAAATAGCAATCAGCCCCAGCATTTT.

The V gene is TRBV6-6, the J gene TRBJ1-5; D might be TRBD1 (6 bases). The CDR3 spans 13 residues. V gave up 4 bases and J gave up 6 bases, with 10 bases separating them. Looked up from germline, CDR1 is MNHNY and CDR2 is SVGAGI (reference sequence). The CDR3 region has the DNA TGTGCCAGCAGTTTACAGGGCGGTCAGCCCCAGCATTTT. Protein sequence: CASSLQGGQPQHF.

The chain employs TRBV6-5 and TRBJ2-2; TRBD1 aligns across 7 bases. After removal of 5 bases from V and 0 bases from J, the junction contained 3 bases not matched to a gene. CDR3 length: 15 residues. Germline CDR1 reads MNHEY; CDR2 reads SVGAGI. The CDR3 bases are TGTGCCAGCAGTGGGACAGATCCGAACACCGGGGAGCTGTTTTTT. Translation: CASSGTDPNTGELFF.

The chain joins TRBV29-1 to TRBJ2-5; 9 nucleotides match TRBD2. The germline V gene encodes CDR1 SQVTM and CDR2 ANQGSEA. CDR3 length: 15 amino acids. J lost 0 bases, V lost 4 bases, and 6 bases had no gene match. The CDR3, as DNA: TGCAGCGTTGCGGGCGGGGGGGCCGACCAAGAGACCCAGTACTTC. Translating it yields CSVAGGGADQETQYF. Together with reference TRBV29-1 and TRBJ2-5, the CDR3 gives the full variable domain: SAVISQKPSRDICQRGTSLTIQCQVDSQVTMMFWYRQQPGQSLTLIATANQGSEATYESGFVIDKFPISRPNLTFSTLTVSNMSPEDSSIYLCSVAGGGADQETQYFGPGTRLLVL.

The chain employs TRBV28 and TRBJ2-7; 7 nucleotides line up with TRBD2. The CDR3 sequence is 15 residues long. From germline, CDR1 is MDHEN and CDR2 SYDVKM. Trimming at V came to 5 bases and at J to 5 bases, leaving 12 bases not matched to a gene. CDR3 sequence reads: CASSPIGGEEDEQYF. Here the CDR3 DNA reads TGTGCCAGCAGTCCGATTGGGGGGGAGGAGGACGAGCAGTACTTC.

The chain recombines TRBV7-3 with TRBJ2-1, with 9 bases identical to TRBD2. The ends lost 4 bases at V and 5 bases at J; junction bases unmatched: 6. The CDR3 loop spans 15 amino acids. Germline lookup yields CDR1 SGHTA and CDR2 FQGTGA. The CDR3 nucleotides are TGTGCCAGCAGCTCCGGGCGGGGGGGCGACAATGAGCAGTTCTTC. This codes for CASSSGRGGDNEQFF.

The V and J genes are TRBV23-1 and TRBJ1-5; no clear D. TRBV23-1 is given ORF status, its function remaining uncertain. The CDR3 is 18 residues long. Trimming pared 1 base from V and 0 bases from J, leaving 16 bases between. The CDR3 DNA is TGCGCCAGCAGTCAATACTGTTGGGCCCTCTATAGCAATCAGCCCCAGCATTTT. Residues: CASSQYCWALYSNQPQHF.

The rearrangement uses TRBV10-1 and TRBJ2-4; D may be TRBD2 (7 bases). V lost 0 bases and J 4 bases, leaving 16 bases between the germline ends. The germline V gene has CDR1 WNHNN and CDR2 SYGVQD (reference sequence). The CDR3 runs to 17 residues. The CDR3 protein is CASSESGGATGKNIQYF. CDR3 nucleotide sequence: TGCGCCAGCAGTGAGTCGGGAGGGGCTACAGGGAAAAACATTCAGTACTTC.

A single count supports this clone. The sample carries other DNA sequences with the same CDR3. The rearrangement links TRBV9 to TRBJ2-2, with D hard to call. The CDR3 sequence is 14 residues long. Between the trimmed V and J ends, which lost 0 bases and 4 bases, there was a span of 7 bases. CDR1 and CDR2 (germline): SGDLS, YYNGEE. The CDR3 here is CASSVAGGTGELFF. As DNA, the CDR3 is TGTGCCAGCAGCGTAGCAGGTGGCACCGGGGAGCTGTTTTTT.

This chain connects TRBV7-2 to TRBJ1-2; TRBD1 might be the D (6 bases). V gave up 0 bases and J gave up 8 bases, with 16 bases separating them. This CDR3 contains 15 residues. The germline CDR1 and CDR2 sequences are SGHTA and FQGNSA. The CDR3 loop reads CASSLAQGQPIGYTF. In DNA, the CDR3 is TGTGCCAGCAGCTTAGCCCAAGGACAGCCTATAGGCTACACCTTC.

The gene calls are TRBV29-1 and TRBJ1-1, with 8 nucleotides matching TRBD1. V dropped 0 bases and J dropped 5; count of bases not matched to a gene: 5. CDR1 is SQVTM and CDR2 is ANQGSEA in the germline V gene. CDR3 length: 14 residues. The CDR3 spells CSVEEFRGRTEAFF. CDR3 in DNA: TGCAGCGTTGAAGAGTTCAGGGGGCGTACTGAAGCTTTCTTT.

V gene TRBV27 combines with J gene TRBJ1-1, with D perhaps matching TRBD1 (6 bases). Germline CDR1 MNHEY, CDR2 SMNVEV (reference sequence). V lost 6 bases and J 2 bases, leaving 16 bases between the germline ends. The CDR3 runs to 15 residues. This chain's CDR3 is CASSIDRNQNTEAFF. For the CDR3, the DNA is TGTGCCAGCAGCATCGACAGGAACCAAAACACTGAAGCTTTCTTT.

The CDR3 DNA reads TGTGCCATCAGTGCCGACAGAGCTACCTACGAGCAGTACTTC. Translation gives CAISADRATYEQYF. The chain carries TRBV10-3 and TRBJ2-7, with TRBD1 as a possible D gene (5 bases). The CDR3 is made up of 14 amino acids. V dropped 4 bases and J dropped 2 bases, with 12 bases sitting between them. CDR1 and CDR2 (germline): ENHRY, SYGVKD.